This passage covers 29 T cell receptor beta chains from one sample sequenced in a study of CD8+CD57+ T cells in acquired aplastic anemia. Whoever was chosen for sequencing had shown CD8+CD57+ cell expansion by flow cytometry. TCR beta VDJ and CDR3 profiles were obtained from a genomic DNA template. TCRdb reanalysed the reads using MiXCR and keeps one entry per CDR3 protein. The top ten hold over 7.5% of the sample, which has 200,000 or so distinct CDR3 sequences, more than 45% seen once. Sequencing input: sorted CD4+, CD8+, or CD8+CD57+ T cells (not recorded which) from PBMCs. The receptors come from a human donor with aplastic anemia.

The rearrangement joins TRBV30 to TRBJ1-5; D is ambiguous. The CDR3 covers 15 residues. Per germline, CDR1 GTSNPN and CDR2 SVGIG (reference sequence). V was cut by 3 bases and J by 0 bases, with 12 bases left in between. In DNA form, the CDR3 reads TGTGCCTGGAGCTGGAGGGTAGGTAGCAATCAGCCCCAGCATTTT. Its protein is CAWSWRVGSNQPQHF.

J is TRBJ2-7 and V is TRBV15, with 10 bases matching TRBD2. Germline assignment: CDR1 LNHNV and CDR2 YYDKDF (reference sequence). The CDR3 extends over 16 amino acids. With 1 base clipped from V and 7 bases from J, the junction kept 10 bases outside the gene matches. The CDR3 sequence is CATSRGSASGSGEQYF. The DNA for the CDR3 is TGTGCCACCAGCAGAGGATCGGCTAGCGGGAGTGGAGAGCAGTACTTC.

At least ten counts were recorded for this clonotype. The gene calls are TRBV6-2 or TRBV6-3 and TRBJ2-3, with D possibly TRBD1 on 6 matching bases. V gave up 2 bases and J gave up 7 bases, with 13 bases separating them. Germline lookup yields CDR1 MNHEY and CDR2 SVGEGT. This CDR3 is built from 14 residues. This chain's CDR3 is CASSYAGAHHTQYF. The CDR3 DNA is TGTGCCAGCAGTTACGCAGGGGCGCATCATACGCAGTATTTT.

The chain links TRBV18 to TRBJ1-5, with a possible D match to TRBD1 (6 bases). This CDR3 is built from 16 residues. Germline values: CDR1 KGHSH, CDR2 LQKENI. V lost 5 bases and J lost 0, with 14 bases in between. CDR3 protein: CASSATTGTSNQPQHF. The CDR3 DNA is TGTGCCAGCTCAGCTACTACAGGGACTAGCAATCAGCCCCAGCATTTT.

V is TRBV2 and J is TRBJ2-5, with 7 positions matching TRBD1. The CDR3 has 16 amino acids. V trimming: 5 bases; J trimming: 2 bases; junction bases outside the gene matches: 11. The germline V gene encodes CDR1 SNHLY and CDR2 FYNNEI. CDR3 in amino acids: CASSQHRTGPQETQYF. CDR3 nucleotide sequence: TGTGCCAGCAGTCAACACCGGACAGGACCACAAGAGACCCAGTACTTC.

This clonotype was seen a single time. The chain recombines TRBV9 with TRBJ1-2; 10 bases agree with TRBD1. Losses at the gene ends were 0 bases for V and 4 bases for J; bases not matched to a gene: 3. The CDR3 spans 15 residues. Germline assignment: CDR1 SGDLS and CDR2 YYNGEE. The DNA for the CDR3 is TGTGCCAGCAGCGTAGAGGACAGGGGGTTCTATGGCTACACCTTC. Amino acid sequence: CASSVEDRGFYGYTF.

This clonotype has at least ten counts. The V and J genes are TRBV11-3 and TRBJ2-7; D gene ambiguous. CDR1 and CDR2 from the germline V gene are SGHNT and YENEEA. The CDR3 has 11 amino acids. The germline V and J ends were trimmed by 5 bases and 3 bases, with 5 bases remaining between them. The CDR3 here is CASSDYYEQYF. The CDR3 nucleotides are TGTGCCAGCAGCGATTACTACGAGCAGTACTTC. The entire variable domain, with the rest obtained from reference TRBV11-3 and TRBJ2-7, is as follows: EAGVVQSPRYKIIEKKQPVAFWCNPISGHNTLYWYLQNLGQGPELLIRYENEEAVDDSQLPKDRFSAERLKGVDSTLKIQPAELGDSAVYLCASSDYYEQYFGPGTRLTVT.

This clonotype has a count of ten or more. The chain has TRBV20-1 and TRBJ2-7; 11 bases align to TRBD2. From germline, CDR1 is DFQATT and CDR2 SNEGSKA (reference sequence). V trimming: 1 base; J trimming: 9 bases; junction bases outside the gene matches: 11. The CDR3 extends over 15 amino acids. This chain's CDR3 is CSARVPGTSGTGQYF. CDR3 DNA sequence: TGCAGTGCTAGAGTCCCCGGGACTAGCGGAACCGGGCAGTACTTC.

The chain couples TRBV10-3 to TRBJ1-1; 9 bases are a match to TRBD1. Germline CDR1 is ENHRY and CDR2 is SYGVKD. After removal of 2 bases from V and 0 bases from J, the junction contained 4 bases not matched to a gene. The CDR3 loop spans 16 amino acids. CDR3 sequence: CAISEAGQGMNTEAFF. CDR3 DNA sequence: TGTGCCATCAGTGAGGCGGGACAGGGCATGAACACTGAAGCTTTCTTT.

This clonotype has a count of ten or more. The chain joins TRBV6-1 to TRBJ2-3; 10 nucleotides line up with TRBD1. In germline, CDR1 is MNHNS, CDR2 SASEGT. V lost 4 bases to trimming and J lost 3 bases; unmatched junction nucleotides: 7. This CDR3 has 16 amino acids. The DNA of the CDR3 is TGTGCCAGCAGTGCTTGGGACAGGGGTATGACAGATACGCAGTATTTT. Translation gives CASSAWDRGMTDTQYF.

The rearrangement links TRBV6-1 to TRBJ1-5, with D uncertain. The CDR3 totals 13 residues. Germline CDR1 and CDR2: MNHNS and SASEGT. V was cut by 6 bases and J by 4 bases, with 10 bases left in between. The CDR3 protein is CASSLRRNQPQHF. In DNA form, the CDR3 reads TGTGCCAGCAGCCTACGCCGAAATCAGCCCCAGCATTTT.

This clonotype was picked up a small number of times. The V call is TRBV10-2, the J call TRBJ2-1; the D is unclear. The length of the CDR3 is 15 residues. Trimming removed 2 bases at V and 9 bases at J, with 17 bases between. The germline gives CDR1 WSHSY, CDR2 SAAADI. CDR3 DNA: TGCGCCAGCAGTGAGGAGCTCCACTCAACGGGTGAGCAGTTCTTC. It translates to CASSEELHSTGEQFF.

This clonotype was recorded at least ten times. The V call is TRBV27, the J call TRBJ2-2; D might be TRBD1 (5 bases). Germline CDR1 and CDR2: MNHEY and SMNVEV (reference sequence). V lost 2 bases and J 7 bases, leaving 11 bases between the germline ends. The CDR3 loop spans 14 amino acids. The CDR3 DNA reads TGTGCCAGCAGTTTAAGGTCAGGGAACGGGGAGCTGTTTTTT. Translated, it gives CASSLRSGNGELFF.

This clonotype was seen a handful of times. The chain has TRBV9 and TRBJ2-7; 8 bases are shared with TRBD1. With V trimmed by 0 bases and J by 0 bases, 2 bases remained unmatched. The CDR3 has 15 amino acids. In germline, CDR1 is SGDLS, CDR2 YYNGEE. CDR3 region: CASSVGQGASYEQYF. DNA of the CDR3: TGTGCCAGCAGCGTAGGGCAGGGGGCCTCCTACGAGCAGTACTTC.

The J gene is TRBJ2-5, the V gene TRBV2; no reliable D call. CDR1 is SNHLY and CDR2 is FYNNEI in the germline V gene. Trimming shortened V by 6 bases and J by 2 bases, and 10 bases separated the two germline ends. This CDR3 has 13 amino acids. CDR3 sequence: CASSAQSQETQYF. CDR3 nucleotides: TGTGCCAGCAGCGCACAGTCGCAAGAGACCCAGTACTTC.

This clonotype was seen ten or more times. The gene calls are TRBV4-1 and TRBJ1-1; tentative D call: TRBD1 (6 bases). V shed 3 bases and J shed 0 bases, with 8 bases lying between them. Germline CDR1 is MGHRA and CDR2 is YSYEKL. The CDR3 covers 14 residues. The CDR3 loop is CASSHRQVNTEAFF. The CDR3 region has the DNA TGCGCCAGCAGCCACCGACAGGTGAACACTGAAGCTTTCTTT.

This clonotype has ten or more counts. The V call is TRBV2, the J call TRBJ2-3, with D possibly TRBD2 on 7 matching bases. CDR3 length equals 15 residues. In germline, CDR1 is SNHLY, CDR2 FYNNEI. With 7 bases removed from V and 0 bases from J, the gap between germline ends came to 14 bases. CDR3 DNA sequence: TGTGCCAGCACCGGGGGGCATCGTAGCACAGATACGCAGTATTTT. It is translated as CASTGGHRSTDTQYF.

The V and J genes are TRBV12-3 or TRBV12-4 and TRBJ2-5, with TRBD2 as a possible D gene (5 bases). V was trimmed by 6 bases and J by 4 bases, leaving 9 bases between them. The CDR3 is made up of 12 amino acids. DNA of the CDR3: TGTGCCAGCAGCCCGGCGGGAGAGACCCAGTACTTC. It encodes CASSPAGETQYF.

V is TRBV7-9 and J is TRBJ1-6; D remains unclear. V shed 4 bases and J shed 8 bases, with 6 bases lying between them. This CDR3 region has 12 residues. Germline CDR1 SEHNR, CDR2 FQNEAQ (reference sequence). The CDR3 DNA follows: TGTGCCAGCAGCTCAAACTATTCACCCCTCCACTTT. Translating gives CASSSNYSPLHF.

The sample holds a few counts of this clonotype. A much bigger clone sits one base away, suggesting this may be a read error. CDR3 sequence reads: CASSFTRVDKDEQYF. CDR3 coding DNA: TGTGCCAGCAGCTTCACCCGGGTGGACAAAGACGAGCAGTACTTC. V gene TRBV5-6 combines with J gene TRBJ2-7, with D possibly matching TRBD1 (5 bases). V lost 2 bases and J 5 bases, leaving 17 bases between the germline ends. Germline CDR1 is SGHDT and CDR2 is YYEEEE. CDR3 length: 15 residues.

The chain is built from TRBV20-1 and TRBJ1-5; D gene ambiguous. Germline-derived CDR1 and CDR2 are DFQATT and SNEGSKA (reference sequence). This CDR3 comprises 13 residues. Trimming cost V 3 bases and J 6 bases, with 12 bases left between them. The CDR3 loop is CSAREGLAQPQHF. The DNA of the CDR3 is TGCAGTGCTAGGGAAGGGCTGGCTCAGCCCCAGCATTTT.

This clonotype was seen ten or more times. This chain links TRBV24-1 with TRBJ2-6; D unclear. The germline gives CDR1 KGHDR, CDR2 SFDVKD. The CDR3 is 14 amino acids. Deletions cut 6 bases from V and 2 bases from J, with 7 bases between. CDR3 loop: CATSRTAGANVLTF. The CDR3 DNA reads as TGTGCCACCAGTCGAACGGCTGGGGCCAACGTCCTGACTTTC.

As regards this clonotype: This clone may be a read error of a much larger clone one base away. The CDR3 DNA reads as TGTGCCAGCAGGCCTACAGGTAGGAACGAGCAGCACTTC. The encoded protein is CASRPTGRNEQHF. The chain uses TRBV12-3 or TRBV12-4 and TRBJ2-7; tentatively, D is TRBD1 (5 bases). The CDR3 contains 13 residues.

A word on this clonotype: The junction departs from germline at one end; a sequencing error may be responsible. The V call is TRBV2, the J call TRBJ1-5; unclear D gene. CDR1 and CDR2 (germline): SNHLY, FYNNEI. The CDR3 consists of 15 residues. CDR3 DNA: TGTGCCGGCAGAGGAATAGCCTATAGCAATCAGCCCCAGCATTTT. Protein sequence: CAGRGIAYSNQPQHF.

This clonotype was recorded at least ten times. The rearrangement links TRBV7-8 to TRBJ1-1, with D perhaps matching TRBD1 (5 bases). The CDR3 is made up of 13 amino acids. Germline CDR1 is SGHVS and CDR2 is FQNEAQ. Deletions cut 5 bases from V and 1 base from J, with 8 bases between. This CDR3 is CASSPQGNTEAFF. CDR3 nucleotides: TGTGCCAGCAGCCCGCAGGGGAACACTGAAGCTTTCTTT.

Regarding this clonotype: A junction end diverges from the germline sequence, so it may reflect a read error. The chain combines TRBV10-3 with TRBJ2-7; 8 nucleotides align to TRBD1. Per germline, CDR1 ENHRY and CDR2 SYGVKD. CDR3 length: 17 amino acids. For the CDR3, the DNA is TGTGCCAGCAGTTTCGGGACAGGACTATTTAGCTCCTACGAGCAGTACTTC. It encodes CASSFGTGLFSSYEQYF.

This clonotype was counted many times. V and J are TRBV29-1 and TRBJ1-4, with D perhaps TRBD1 (6 bases). The CDR3 contains 12 residues. V lost 8 bases and J 3 bases, leaving 10 bases between the germline ends. From germline, CDR1 is SQVTM and CDR2 ANQGSEA. The CDR3 nucleotides read TGCAGCCCCCCAGGGGCTAATGAAAAACTGTTTTTT. Its translation: CSPPGANEKLFF.

J is TRBJ2-1 and V is TRBV30, with D possibly matching TRBD2 (6 bases). The V end was cut by 2 bases, the J end by 9 bases, with 14 bases between. The V gene's germline CDR1 is GTSNPN and CDR2 SVGIG (reference sequence). CDR3 size: 13 residues. CDR3 sequence: CAWSRDLPREQFF. CDR3 DNA sequence: TGTGCCTGGAGTAGGGACTTGCCTCGTGAGCAGTTCTTC.

This clonotype came up many times. The rearrangement uses TRBV19 and TRBJ1-2; D call uncertain. Deletions cut 6 bases from V and 5 bases from J, with 7 bases between. This CDR3 comprises 11 residues. Germline V CDR1 and CDR2: LNHDA, SQIVND (reference sequence). The CDR3 here is CASRALYGYTF. CDR3 bases: TGTGCCAGTAGGGCCCTTTATGGCTACACCTTC.